The next 20 T cell receptor beta chains were all read from a single sample in a study of blood T cell repertoires in COVID-19. Method: immunoSEQ multiplex PCR; TCRdb's copy keeps in-frame clones and lacks some. In the table there are some 460,000 clones, about 85% of which are singletons. The sequenced sample was PBMCs or T cells enriched from blood (not recorded which). These receptors all stem from a woman aged 18-29 years with acute COVID-19.

The V and J genes are TRBV2 and TRBJ1-5; D might be TRBD1 (6 bases). The CDR3 sequence is 14 residues long. Trimming removed 5 bases at V and 2 bases at J, with 10 bases between. Germline lookup yields CDR1 SNHLY and CDR2 FYNNEI. CDR3 nucleotide sequence: TGTGCCAGCAGTAAACAGGGACGCAATCAGCCCCAGCATTTT. As protein: CASSKQGRNQPQHF.

J is TRBJ2-7 and V is TRBV10-2; 9 bases align to TRBD1. This CDR3 region has 13 residues. The V gene's germline CDR1 is WSHSY and CDR2 SAAADI. This chain's CDR3 is CASVGWTGDEQYF. The CDR3 nucleotides are TGCGCTTCAGTAGGTTGGACAGGGGATGAGCAGTACTTC.

The table lists this clone with a count of one. The rearrangement links TRBV3-1 (or the pseudogene TRBV3-2) to TRBJ2-5, with a possible D match to TRBD2 (6 bases). Trimming took off 1 base at V and 3 bases at J, with 9 bases between the two ends. The CDR3 sequence is 14 residues long. Germline CDR1 reads LGHDT; CDR2 reads YNNKEL (reference sequence). CDR3: CASSQAPGEETQYF. The CDR3 DNA reads TGTGCCAGCAGCCAAGCCCCGGGGGAAGAGACCCAGTACTTC.

The chain joins TRBV2 to TRBJ1-1, with TRBD1 matching 8 bases. Trimming removed 6 bases from V and 1 base from J; junction bases left unmatched: 1. This CDR3 contains 13 residues. Germline CDR1 is SNHLY and CDR2 is FYNNEI. The CDR3 region has the DNA TGTGCCAGCAGGGGGACAGGGAACACTGAAGCTTTCTTT. The encoded protein is CASRGTGNTEAFF.

The chain recombines TRBV11-2 with TRBJ2-1; no clear D gene. The CDR3 is 14 amino acids. CDR1 is SGHAT and CDR2 is FQNNGV in the germline V gene. V was cut by 5 bases and J by 9 bases, with 17 bases left in between. For the CDR3, the DNA is TGTGCCAGCAGCATCAACTCCCTAGTGGGTGAGCAGTTCTTC. Its translation is CASSINSLVGEQFF.

The chain employs TRBV4-3 and TRBJ2-7; 14 bases line up with TRBD2. V lost 1 base to trimming and J lost 1 base; unmatched junction nucleotides: 3. The germline V gene encodes CDR1 LGHNA and CDR2 YSLEER. There are 17 residues in the CDR3. CDR3 protein: CASSQATSGRASYEQYF. Written as DNA, the CDR3 is TGCGCCAGCAGCCAAGCGACTAGCGGGAGGGCGTCCTACGAGCAGTACTTC.

The genes are TRBV3-1 (or the pseudogene TRBV3-2) and TRBJ2-7; 7 nucleotides align to TRBD1. The CDR3 is made up of 12 amino acids. With 4 bases clipped from V and 7 bases from J, the junction kept 4 bases outside the gene matches. Looked up from germline, CDR1 is LGHDT and CDR2 is YNNKEL (reference sequence). The CDR3 is CASSRTDREQYF. The CDR3 nucleotides read TGTGCCAGCAGCCGCACGGACAGGGAGCAGTACTTC.

The chain carries TRBV14 and TRBJ2-6, with D unresolved. Per germline, CDR1 SGHDN and CDR2 FVKESK. The CDR3 is 17 residues long. Trimming left V 3 bases short and J 0 bases short, with 12 bases between. The CDR3 DNA follows: TGTGCCAGCAGCCAGCCAGGCAGAAGCTCTGGGGCCAACGTCCTGACTTTC. Translation: CASSQPGRSSGANVLTF.

The chain uses TRBV30 and TRBJ2-5, with no clear D. The CDR3 is 13 amino acids. V was pared by 2 bases and J by 0 bases, with 7 bases between. Germline V lookup: CDR1 GTSNPN, CDR2 SVGIG (reference sequence). The CDR3 DNA follows: TGTGCCTGGAGTTTTCCGGACCAAGAGACCCAGTACTTC. Translated, it gives CAWSFPDQETQYF.

The chain has TRBV2 and TRBJ1-6; perhaps TRBD1 as D (5 bases). The V gene lost 4 bases and the J gene lost 5 bases, with 6 bases spanning the gap. This CDR3 is 13 amino acids long. Germline V gives CDR1 SNHLY, CDR2 FYNNEI. The CDR3 DNA reads as TGTGCCAGCAGTGCACAGGATAATTCACCCCTCCACTTT. Protein: CASSAQDNSPLHF.

CDR3: CASSQRLALTYEQYF. In DNA form, the CDR3 reads TGTGCCAGCAGTCAAAGACTAGCGTTGACCTACGAGCAGTACTTC. The chain recombines TRBV2 with TRBJ2-7, with 8 bases lining up with TRBD2. V dropped 5 bases and J dropped 2; count of bases not matched to a gene: 8. The CDR3 spans 15 residues. CDR1 SNHLY and CDR2 FYNNEI come from the germline V gene.

The gene calls are TRBV4-3 and TRBJ1-4; 7 nucleotides match TRBD1. The CDR3 spans 16 residues. CDR1 is LGHNA and CDR2 is YSLEER in the germline V gene. With 4 bases clipped from V and 4 bases from J, the junction kept 9 bases outside the gene matches. The CDR3 loop is CASSLTLGQVNEKLFF. Written as DNA, the CDR3 is TGCGCCAGCAGCCTTACCCTAGGACAGGTTAATGAAAAACTGTTTTTT.

This chain connects TRBV11-3 to TRBJ2-3; 10 bases map to TRBD1. The germline V gene has CDR1 SGHNT and CDR2 YENEEA. The CDR3 runs to 15 residues. Trimming at V came to 5 bases and at J to 2 bases, leaving 4 bases not matched to a gene. The CDR3 DNA follows: TGTGCCAGCAGCCTCGGGACAGGGGCCACAGATACGCAGTATTTT. It codes for CASSLGTGATDTQYF.

This rearrangement joins TRBV9 to TRBJ1-4; D is ambiguous. This CDR3 region has 15 residues. CDR1 SGDLS and CDR2 YYNGEE come from the germline V gene. Trimming pared 0 bases from V and 8 bases from J, leaving 14 bases between. CDR3 nucleotide sequence: TGTGCCAGCAGCGTAGCTACGGGAATCGGCGAAAAACTGTTTTTT. This codes for CASSVATGIGEKLFF.

This clone was counted a single time. The V call is TRBV19, the J call TRBJ1-2; TRBD1 agrees at 7 bases. The CDR3 has 12 residues. J was trimmed by 4 bases and V by 6 bases; bases with no gene match: 2. The germline V gene encodes CDR1 LNHDA and CDR2 SQIVND (reference sequence). The CDR3 DNA sequence: TGTGCCAGTAGCGACAGGGTCTATGGCTACACCTTC. The encoded protein is CASSDRVYGYTF.

The V gene is TRBV5-1, the J gene TRBJ1-2; the D gene is possibly TRBD1 (6 bases). CDR3 length: 13 residues. Germline CDR1 and CDR2: SGHRS and YFSETQ. Trimming cost V 0 bases and J 9 bases, with 12 bases left between them. The CDR3 region is CASSLGQGISYTF. CDR3 in DNA: TGCGCCAGCAGCTTGGGGCAGGGGATTAGCTACACCTTC.

V and J are TRBV29-1 and TRBJ2-7, with D possibly being TRBD1 (7 bases). There are 12 residues in the CDR3. Germline V CDR1 and CDR2: SQVTM, ANQGSEA. Between the trimmed V and J ends, which lost 6 bases and 3 bases, there was a span of 12 bases. CDR3 sequence (DNA): TGCAGCGTGGAGGGACAGTTCTACGAGCAGTACTTC. Translating gives CSVEGQFYEQYF.

The chain combines TRBV14 with TRBJ1-6; no clear D gene. The V and J ends lost 4 bases and 7 bases respectively, with 11 bases between them. CDR1 and CDR2 from the germline V gene are SGHDN and FVKESK. CDR3 length equals 14 residues. CDR3 region: CASSPEQSNSPLHF. For the CDR3, the DNA is TGTGCCAGCAGCCCGGAACAGTCAAATTCACCCCTCCACTTT.

The chain carries TRBV14 and TRBJ2-1; 10 positions agree with TRBD2. This CDR3 spans 15 amino acids. V lost 4 bases, J lost 4 bases, and 4 bases stayed unmatched. The germline CDR1 and CDR2 sequences are SGHDN and FVKESK. This CDR3 is CASSPSGRGYNEQFF. The CDR3, as DNA: TGTGCCAGCAGCCCGAGCGGGAGGGGGTACAATGAGCAGTTCTTC.

Details on this clone: Relative to the germline gene, one junction end is altered; a read error may explain this. The chain employs TRBV2 and TRBJ1-3, with a weak D call TRBD1 (5 bases). Looked up from germline, CDR1 is SNHLY and CDR2 is FYNNEI. CDR3 size: 16 residues. In DNA, the CDR3 is TGTGTCAGCAGCTTTCAACAGGTGCACTCTGGAAACACCATATATTTT. Protein: CVSSFQQVHSGNTIYF.